The text below deals with one T cell receptor beta chain. Its antigen is not identified. This record comes from a study of OX40 agonist ivuxolimab in advanced cancers. Across the study: As their treatment, patients were administered ivuxolimab, an agonistic anti-OX40 (CD134) antibody. Overall study findings and caveats: Researchers report that CD8+ T cells had, on average, more expanded clones than CD4+.

The table came from immunoSEQ multiplex PCR; TCRdb's copy has only in-frame clones and leaves some out. The table has 70,000 or so clones, around nine tenths seen once. Germline-derived CDR1 and CDR2 are LNHDA and SQIVND (reference sequence). V shed 3 bases and J shed 2 bases, with 13 bases lying between them. The CDR3 sequence is 15 residues long. The material was CD4+ or CD8+ T cells sorted from blood, obtained in a trial of the OX40 agonist ivuxolimab. The V gene is TRBV19, the J gene TRBJ1-2; the D is unclear. This receptor was taken from an adult with an advanced solid tumor such as melanoma, head and neck, liver or kidney cancer. The CDR3 nucleotides read TGTGCCAGTAGTATGGGATCGACGGGAAACTATGGCTACACCTTC. Protein sequence: CASSMGSTGNYGYTF.